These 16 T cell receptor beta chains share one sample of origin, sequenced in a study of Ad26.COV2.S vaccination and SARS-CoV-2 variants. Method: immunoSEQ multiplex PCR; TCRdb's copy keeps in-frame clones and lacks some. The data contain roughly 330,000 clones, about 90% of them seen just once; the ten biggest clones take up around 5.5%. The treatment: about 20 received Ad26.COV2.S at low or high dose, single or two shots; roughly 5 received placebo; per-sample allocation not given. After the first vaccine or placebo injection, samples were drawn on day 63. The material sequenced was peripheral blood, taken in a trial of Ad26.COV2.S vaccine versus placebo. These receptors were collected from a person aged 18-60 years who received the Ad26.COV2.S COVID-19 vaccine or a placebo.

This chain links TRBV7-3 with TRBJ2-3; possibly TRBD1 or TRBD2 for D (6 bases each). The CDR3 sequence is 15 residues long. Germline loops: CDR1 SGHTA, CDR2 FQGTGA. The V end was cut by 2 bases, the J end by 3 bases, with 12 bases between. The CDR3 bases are TGTGCCAGCAGCTTAGCGCCGGGGGCAACAGATACGCAGTATTTT. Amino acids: CASSLAPGATDTQYF. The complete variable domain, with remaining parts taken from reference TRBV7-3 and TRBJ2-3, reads GAGVSQTPSNKVTEKGKYVELRCDPISGHTALYWYRQSLGQGPEFLIYFQGTGAADDSGLPNDRFFAVRPEGSVSTLKIQRTERGDSAVYLCASSLAPGATDTQYFGPGTRLTVL.

The CDR3 loop reads CASSYQMGGSEGYTF. CDR3 in DNA: TGTGCCAGCAGCTACCAGATGGGGGGGTCCGAAGGCTACACCTTC. The chain carries TRBV5-8 and TRBJ1-2; D possibly corresponds to TRBD1 (5 bases). The V end was cut by 3 bases, the J end by 8 bases, with 20 bases between. Germline loops: CDR1 SGHTS, CDR2 YDEGEE. This CDR3 comprises 15 residues.

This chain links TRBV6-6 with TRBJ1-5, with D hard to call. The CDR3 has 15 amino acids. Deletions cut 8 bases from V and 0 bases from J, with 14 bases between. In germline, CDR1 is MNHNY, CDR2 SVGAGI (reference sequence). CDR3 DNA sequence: TGTGCCAGCCATTCCCCCAAGGCTAGCAATCAGCCCCAGCATTTT. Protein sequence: CASHSPKASNQPQHF.

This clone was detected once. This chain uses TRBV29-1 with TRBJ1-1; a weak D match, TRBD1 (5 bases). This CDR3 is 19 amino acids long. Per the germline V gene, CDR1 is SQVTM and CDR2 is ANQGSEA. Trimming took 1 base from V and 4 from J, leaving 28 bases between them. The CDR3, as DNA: TGCAGCGTTGAAGCTCCCCTCGGGGAGGGGTTGGGGTGGGGCACTGAAGCTTTCTTT. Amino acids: CSVEAPLGEGLGWGTEAFF.

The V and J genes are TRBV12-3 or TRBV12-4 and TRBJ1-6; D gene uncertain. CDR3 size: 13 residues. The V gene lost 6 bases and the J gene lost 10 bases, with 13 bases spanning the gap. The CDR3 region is CASREGDASPLHF. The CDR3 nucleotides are TGTGCCAGCAGAGAAGGTGACGCCTCACCCCTCCACTTT.

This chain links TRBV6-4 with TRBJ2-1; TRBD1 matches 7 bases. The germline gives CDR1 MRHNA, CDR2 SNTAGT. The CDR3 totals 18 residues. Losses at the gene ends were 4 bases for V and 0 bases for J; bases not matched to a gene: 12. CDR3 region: CASSVTLQGFSSYNEQFF. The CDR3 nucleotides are TGTGCCAGCAGTGTCACCTTACAGGGGTTTAGCTCCTACAATGAGCAGTTCTTC.

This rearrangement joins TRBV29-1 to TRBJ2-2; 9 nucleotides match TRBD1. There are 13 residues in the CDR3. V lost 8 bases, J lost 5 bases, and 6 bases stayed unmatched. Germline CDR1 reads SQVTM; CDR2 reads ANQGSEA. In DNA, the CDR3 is TGCAGCATAGACAGGGGGAGAACCGGGGAGCTGTTTTTT. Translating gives CSIDRGRTGELFF.

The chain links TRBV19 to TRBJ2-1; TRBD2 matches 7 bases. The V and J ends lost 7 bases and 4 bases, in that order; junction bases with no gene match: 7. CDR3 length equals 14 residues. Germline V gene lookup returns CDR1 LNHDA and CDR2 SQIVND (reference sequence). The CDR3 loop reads CASTGTTLYNEQFF. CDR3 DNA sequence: TGTGCCAGTACCGGGACTACATTATACAATGAGCAGTTCTTC.

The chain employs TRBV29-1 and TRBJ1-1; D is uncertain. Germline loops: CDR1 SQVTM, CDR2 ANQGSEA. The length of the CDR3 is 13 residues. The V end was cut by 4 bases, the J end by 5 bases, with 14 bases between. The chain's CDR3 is CSVGQVVKTEAFF. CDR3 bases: TGCAGCGTTGGGCAGGTAGTCAAAACTGAAGCTTTCTTT.

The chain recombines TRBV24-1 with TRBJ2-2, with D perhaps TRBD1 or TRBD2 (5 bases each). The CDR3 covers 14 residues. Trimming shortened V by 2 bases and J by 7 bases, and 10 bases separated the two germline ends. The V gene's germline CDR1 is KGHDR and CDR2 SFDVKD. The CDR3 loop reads CATSDYRGDGELFF. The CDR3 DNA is TGTGCCACCAGTGATTACCGAGGGGACGGGGAGCTGTTTTTT.

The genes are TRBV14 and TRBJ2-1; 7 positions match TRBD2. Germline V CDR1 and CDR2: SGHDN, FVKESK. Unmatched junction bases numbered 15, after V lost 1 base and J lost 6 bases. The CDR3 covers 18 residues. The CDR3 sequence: CASSQAPITSADFNEQFF. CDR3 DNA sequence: TGTGCCAGCAGCCAAGCCCCAATAACTAGCGCCGATTTCAATGAGCAGTTCTTC.

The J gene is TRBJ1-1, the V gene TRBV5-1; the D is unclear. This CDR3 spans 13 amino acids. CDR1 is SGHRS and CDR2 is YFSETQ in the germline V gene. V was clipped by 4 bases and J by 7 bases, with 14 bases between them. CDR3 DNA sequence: TGCGCCAGCAGCATGTCAGGAGCGGTTGAAGCTTTCTTT. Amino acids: CASSMSGAVEAFF.

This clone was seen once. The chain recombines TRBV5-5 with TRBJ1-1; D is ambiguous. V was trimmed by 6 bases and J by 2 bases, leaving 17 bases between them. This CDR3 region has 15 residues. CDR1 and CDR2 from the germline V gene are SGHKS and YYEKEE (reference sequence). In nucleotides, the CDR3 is TGTGCCAGCAAACTTCCTCCTTTAACAAACACTGAAGCTTTCTTT. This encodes CASKLPPLTNTEAFF.

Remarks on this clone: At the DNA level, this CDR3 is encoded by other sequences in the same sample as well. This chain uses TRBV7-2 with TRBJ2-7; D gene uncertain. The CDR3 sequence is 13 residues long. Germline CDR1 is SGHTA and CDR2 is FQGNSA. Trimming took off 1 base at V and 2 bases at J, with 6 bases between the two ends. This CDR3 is CASSLGEAYEQYV. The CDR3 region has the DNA TGTGCCAGCAGCTTAGGTGAGGCCTACGAGCAGTACGTC.

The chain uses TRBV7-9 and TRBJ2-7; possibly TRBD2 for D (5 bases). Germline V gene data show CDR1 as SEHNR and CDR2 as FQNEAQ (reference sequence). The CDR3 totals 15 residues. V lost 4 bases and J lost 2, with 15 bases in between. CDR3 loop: CASSSWTEGTYEQYF. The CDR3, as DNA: TGTGCCAGCAGCTCCTGGACTGAAGGTACCTACGAGCAGTACTTC.

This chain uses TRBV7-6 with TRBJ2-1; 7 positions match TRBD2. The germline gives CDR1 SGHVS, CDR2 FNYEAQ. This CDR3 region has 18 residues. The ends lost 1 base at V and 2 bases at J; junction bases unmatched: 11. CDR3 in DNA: TGTGCCAGCAGCTTAGGTTGGCGGGAGCTAAAAGCCTACAATGAGCAGTTCTTC. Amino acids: CASSLGWRELKAYNEQFF. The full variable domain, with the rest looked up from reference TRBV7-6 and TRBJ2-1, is GAGVSQSPRYKVTKRGQDVALRCDPISGHVSLYWYRQALGQGPEFLTYFNYEAQQDKSGLPNDRFSAERPEGSISTLTIQRTEQRDSAMYRCASSLGWRELKAYNEQFFGPGTRLTVL.